The clone carrying this T cell receptor (beta chain) was counted a few times. No antigen is known for it. The junction shows a germline mismatch at one end, possibly a read error. The entry originates in a study of response to subunit inactivated influenza vaccine. A single record per CDR3 protein comes from TCRdb applying MiXCR to the RT-PCR reads. The table has 700,000 to 800,000 distinct CDR3 sequences, approximately 17% seen once. In germline, CDR1 is SEHNR, CDR2 FQNEAQ (reference sequence). This CDR3 has 14 residues. General observations from the study: It was suggested by the authors that few new T cells are recruited by each seasonal influenza vaccination.

V is TRBV7-9 and J is TRBJ2-7, with D possibly TRBD1 on 6 matching bases. Here the sequenced sample was PBMCs from blood, taken more than 4 days after vaccination. This receptor was obtained from a man aged 45-65 years who received an inactivated influenza vaccine. CDR3 in amino acids: CASSLEQGWNERYF. The CDR3 region has the DNA TGTGCCAGCAGCTTAGAACAGGGTTGGAACGAGCGGTACTTC.